This T cell receptor beta chain was captured by sequencing in a study of vaccination and CD4 T cells after COVID-19. Study-level background: Each person enrolled got two BNT162b2 or mRNA-1273 vaccine doses.

The table lists this clonotype with a few counts. No antigen is known for it. The Oncomine TCR Beta short-read assay was applied to DNA of cultured CD4+ T cells. Using the QIAamp micro DNA kit, genomic DNA was extracted from the CD4+ T cells that had been cultured. TCRdb called the PCR reads again in MiXCR, with one record for every CDR3 protein. The data show some 10,000 distinct CDR3 sequences, more than 20% seen once. Per germline, CDR1 SEHNR and CDR2 FQNEAQ (reference sequence). CDR3 length: 13 amino acids. V lost 5 bases to trimming and J lost 4 bases, with 9 bases between them. Treatment specified: roughly 11-day PBMC culture with coronavirus spike peptide pools or control peptides (ViraFEST assay). A half-volume replacement of the medium with fresh IL-2 medium was performed on days 3 and 7.

The chain uses TRBV7-9 and TRBJ1-5, with a weak D call TRBD1 (5 bases). The sequence was collected from a human donor who had recovered from COVID-19. The sequences come from CD4+ T cells from blood, cultured in vitro, collected after SARS-CoV-2 vaccination. CDR3 in DNA: TGTGCCAGCAGCCTGACAGAGAATCAGCCCCAGCATTTT. Residues: CASSLTENQPQHF.